One and the same sample provided the 6 T cell receptor beta chains below, sequenced in a study of OX40 agonist ivuxolimab in advanced cancers. Produced via immunoSEQ multiplex PCR; TCRdb's table is partial and in-frame only. Of fewer than 16,000 clones in the sample, 65% to 80% were seen once. The sample was CD4+ or CD8+ T cells sorted from blood, taken in a trial of the OX40 agonist ivuxolimab. Receptors were obtained from an adult with an advanced solid tumor such as melanoma, head and neck, liver or kidney cancer.

The gene calls are TRBV4-1 and TRBJ2-2, with D tentatively TRBD1 or TRBD2 (6 bases each). Germline CDR1 and CDR2: MGHRA and YSYEKL. V gave up 0 bases and J gave up 2 bases, with 16 bases separating them. CDR3 length: 18 amino acids. CDR3 residues: CASSQDLWGAPNTGELFF. The CDR3 nucleotides are TGCGCCAGCAGCCAAGATCTTTGGGGGGCCCCCAACACCGGGGAGCTGTTTTTT.

The CDR3 here is CATVGGGDGYTF. The CDR3 DNA reads TGTGCCACCGTGGGAGGGGGCGATGGCTACACCTTC. This sequence joins TRBV13 and TRBJ1-2; TRBD1 matches at 7 bases. Looked up from germline, CDR1 is PRHDT and CDR2 is FYEKMQ (reference sequence). CDR3 length: 12 residues. The V segment lost 10 bases and the J segment 6 bases; nucleotides outside the gene matches: 8.

The chain uses TRBV10-1 and TRBJ2-7; possibly TRBD1 or TRBD2 for D (5 bases each). CDR1 and CDR2 (germline): WNHNN, SYGVQD (reference sequence). The V and J ends lost 5 bases and 5 bases respectively, with 16 bases between them. The CDR3 runs to 14 residues. CDR3 region: CASSPGTKLDEQYF. The CDR3 coding sequence is TGCGCCAGCAGTCCCGGGACCAAACTTGACGAGCAGTACTTC.

V and J are TRBV5-6 and TRBJ2-3; 7 positions agree with TRBD1. V gave up 3 bases and J gave up 1 base; unmatched junction bases: 5. There are 15 residues in the CDR3. Germline V gene sequence: CDR1 SGHDT, CDR2 YYEEEE. The CDR3 bases are TGTGCCAGCAGCTCCGACGGACAGGGCACAGATACGCAGTATTTT. It translates to CASSSDGQGTDTQYF.

J is TRBJ2-5 and V is TRBV5-1; TRBD2 matches at 9 bases. The V gene end was trimmed by 4 bases and the J gene end by 5 bases; junction bases not matched to a gene: 9. Germline-derived CDR1 and CDR2 are SGHRS and YFSETQ. This CDR3 region has 15 residues. In nucleotides, the CDR3 is TGCGCCAGCAGCGCGCTAGGACTAGCGATTGAGACCCAGTACTTC. Its translation: CASSALGLAIETQYF.

The genes are TRBV13 and TRBJ2-1; 7 bases map to TRBD2. V lost 2 bases, J lost 8 bases, and 6 bases stayed unmatched. The CDR3 consists of 14 residues. The germline CDR1 and CDR2 sequences are PRHDT and FYEKMQ (reference sequence). In DNA form, the CDR3 reads TGTGCCAGCAGCTTATCCCTGGGGAGGGATGAGCAGTTCTTC. Translation: CASSLSLGRDEQFF.